The T cell receptor beta chain described here comes from a study of PD-L1 blockade in urothelial cancer. Whole-study context: Patients previously received 0 to 3 chemotherapy regimens. Samples of blood were analyzed 3 weeks (second dose) and 6 weeks after treatment start.

This sample's time point: pretreatment peripheral blood. Synthetically made TCR analog templates were put into each PCR as spikes. TCRdb keeps only in-frame clones here, not all; method: immunoSEQ multiplex PCR. The table includes around 100,000 clones, around 86% detected once. Sequences were derived from PBMCs, sampled around atezolizumab (anti-PD-L1) treatment. The receptor comes from a man between 60 and 70 years old with urothelial cancer.

The CDR3 here is CSVGRLLVNEQFF. CDR3 DNA: TGCAGCGTTGGGAGGCTTTTGGTAAATGAGCAGTTCTTC. The rearrangement uses TRBV29-1 and TRBJ2-1, with a possible D match to TRBD2 (5 bases). CDR3 length: 13 residues. V dropped 4 bases and J dropped 7 bases, with 14 bases sitting between them. CDR1 SQVTM and CDR2 ANQGSEA come from the germline V gene.